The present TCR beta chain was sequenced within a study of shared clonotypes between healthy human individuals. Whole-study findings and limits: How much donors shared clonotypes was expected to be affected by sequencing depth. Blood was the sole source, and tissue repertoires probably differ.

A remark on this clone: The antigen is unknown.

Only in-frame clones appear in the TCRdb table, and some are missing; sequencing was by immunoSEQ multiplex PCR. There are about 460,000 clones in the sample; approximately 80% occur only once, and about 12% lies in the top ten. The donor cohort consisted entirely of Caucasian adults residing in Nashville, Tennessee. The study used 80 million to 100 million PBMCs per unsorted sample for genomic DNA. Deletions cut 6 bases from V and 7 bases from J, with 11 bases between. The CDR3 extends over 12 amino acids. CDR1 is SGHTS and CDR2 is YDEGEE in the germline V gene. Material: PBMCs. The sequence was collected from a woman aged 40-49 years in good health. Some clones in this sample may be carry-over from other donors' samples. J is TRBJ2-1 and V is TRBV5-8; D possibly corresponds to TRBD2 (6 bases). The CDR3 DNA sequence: TGTGCCAGCAACCGGCGGGGTAATGAGCAGTTCTTC. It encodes CASNRRGNEQFF.